A selection of T cell receptor beta chains follows, all from one sample in a study of beta chain features in type 1 diabetes. The repertoire was sequenced with immunoSEQ multiplex PCR; TCRdb's copy has only in-frame clones and lacks some. The profile shows roughly 340,000 clones, roughly 13% of them singletons. Specimen: naive CD4+ T cells from blood. These receptor sequences come from a young woman with type 1 diabetes. Both conserved end residues are part of each CDR3. The D gene is left open where the match is weak. Some rows have no size entry. The others give once, few or many, or a class for an expanded clone.

abundance: few; j_gene: TRBJ2-7; v_gene: TRBV4-2; d_gene: TRBD2; CDR3aa: CASSQESTSGPWEQYF; CDR3nt: TGTGCCAGCAGCCAAGAAAGTACTAGCGGTCCTTGGGAGCAGTACTTC
abundance: NA; j_gene: TRBJ1-1; v_gene: TRBV18; d_gene: NA; CDR3aa: CASSRTGVENTEAFF; CDR3nt: TGTGCCAGCTCCCGAACGGGAGTAGAGAACACTGAAGCTTTCTTT
abundance: few; j_gene: TRBJ2-3; v_gene: TRBV12-5; d_gene: NA; CDR3aa: CASGLVLSGATDTQYF; CDR3nt: TGTGCTAGTGGTTTGGTACTTTCGGGAGCGACAGATACGCAGTATTTT
abundance: NA; j_gene: TRBJ1-1; v_gene: TRBV6-6; d_gene: TRBD1; CDR3aa: CASSYTSGGEAFF; CDR3nt: TGTGCCAGCAGTTACACGTCAGGGGGCGAAGCTTTCTTT
abundance: NA; j_gene: TRBJ2-3; v_gene: TRBV2; d_gene: NA; CDR3aa: CATLRDSRKDTQYF; CDR3nt: TGTGCCACCCTACGAGATTCGAGGAAAGATACGCAGTATTTT
abundance: few; j_gene: TRBJ2-1; v_gene: TRBV10-3; d_gene: TRBD2; CDR3aa: CAISAGGSSYNEQFF; CDR3nt: TGTGCCATCAGCGCGGGGGGGAGCTCCTACAATGAGCAGTTCTTC
abundance: NA; j_gene: TRBJ1-1; v_gene: TRBV28; d_gene: NA; CDR3aa: CASTLDRSTEAFF; CDR3nt: TGTGCCAGCACCCTTGACAGGTCTACTGAAGCTTTCTTT
abundance: NA; j_gene: TRBJ2-6; v_gene: TRBV7-2; d_gene: TRBD1; CDR3aa: CASSLGGTVSGANVLTF; CDR3nt: TGTGCCAGCAGCTTAGGAGGGACAGTCTCTGGGGCCAACGTCCTGACTTTC
abundance: few; j_gene: TRBJ2-1; v_gene: TRBV9; d_gene: TRBD2; CDR3aa: CASSPRVGGYNEQFF; CDR3nt: TGTGCCAGCAGCCCCAGAGTGGGGGGGTACAATGAGCAGTTCTTC
abundance: NA; j_gene: TRBJ2-1; v_gene: TRBV28; d_gene: TRBD2; CDR3aa: CASSLGPGGSYNEQFF; CDR3nt: TGTGCCAGCAGTTTAGGTCCGGGAGGATCCTACAATGAGCAGTTCTTC
abundance: NA; j_gene: TRBJ2-2; v_gene: TRBV18; d_gene: TRBD2; CDR3aa: CASSPLAGITTGELFF; CDR3nt: TGTGCCAGCTCTCCTCTAGCGGGAATTACGACCGGGGAGCTGTTTTTT